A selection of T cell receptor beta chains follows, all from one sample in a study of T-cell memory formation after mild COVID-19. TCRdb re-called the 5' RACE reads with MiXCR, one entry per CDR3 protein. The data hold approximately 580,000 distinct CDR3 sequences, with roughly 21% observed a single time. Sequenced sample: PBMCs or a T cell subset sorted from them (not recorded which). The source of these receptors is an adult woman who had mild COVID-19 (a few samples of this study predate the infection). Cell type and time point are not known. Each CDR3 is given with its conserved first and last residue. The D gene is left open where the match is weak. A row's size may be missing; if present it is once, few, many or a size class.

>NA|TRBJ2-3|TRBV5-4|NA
TGTGCCAGCAGCCGTAACAGAGCCACAGATACGCAGTATTTT
CASSRNRATDTQYF
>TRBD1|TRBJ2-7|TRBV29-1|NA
TGCAGCGTCGGGACAGGTATATCCTACGAGCAGTACTTC
CSVGTGISYEQYF
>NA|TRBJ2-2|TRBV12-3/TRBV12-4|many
TGTGCCAGCAGCCCGACAGAAACCGGGGAGCTGTTTTTT
CASSPTETGELFF
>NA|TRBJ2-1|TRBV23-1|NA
TGCGCCAGCAGTCATCCCACACCCCCCTTATCCGATGAGCAGTTCTTC
CASSHPTPPLSDEQFF
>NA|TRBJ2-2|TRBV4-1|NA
TGCGCCAGCAGCCAAGATAGATTAGGGGCGCTACCCGGGGAGCTGTTTTTT
CASSQDRLGALPGELFF
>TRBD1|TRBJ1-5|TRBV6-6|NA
TGTGCCAGCAGTTACACCCAACAGGGGAGCGGCAATCAGCCCCAGCATTTT
CASSYTQQGSGNQPQHF
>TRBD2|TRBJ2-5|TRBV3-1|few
TGTGCCAGCAGCCCCCTAGCGGGGGGGGTAGAGACCCAGTACTTC
CASSPLAGGVETQYF
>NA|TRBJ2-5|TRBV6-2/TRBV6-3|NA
TGTGCCAGCAGTATAGACCTAAGATCGACCCAGTACTTC
CASSIDLRSTQYF
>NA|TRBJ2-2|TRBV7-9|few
TGTGCCAGCAGCCCCCCCGACAGGACGCTAACCGGGGAGCTGTTTTTT
CASSPPDRTLTGELFF
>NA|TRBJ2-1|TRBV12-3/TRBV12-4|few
TGTGCCAGCAGTGGAGGGACAGCCAAATACAATGAGCAGTTCTTC
CASSGGTAKYNEQFF
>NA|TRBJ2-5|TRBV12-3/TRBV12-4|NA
TGTGCCAGCAGTAATAGTTTGTTGGGCCAAGAGACCCAGTACTTC
CASSNSLLGQETQYF
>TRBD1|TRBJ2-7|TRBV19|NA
TGTGCCAGTAGTCCCCACGGGACAGGGTCCTACGAGCAGTACTTC
CASSPHGTGSYEQYF
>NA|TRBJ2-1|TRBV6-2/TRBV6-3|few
TGTGCCAGCAGTTACTCAGCAAATGAGCAGTTCTTC
CASSYSANEQFF
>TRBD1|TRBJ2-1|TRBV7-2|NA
TGTGCCAGCAGCTTGGCACAGGGGATAAGGGCCTACAATGAGCAGTTCTTC
CASSLAQGIRAYNEQFF
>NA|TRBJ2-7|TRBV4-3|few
TGCGCCAGCAGCCAAGACAGGACAAACTACGAGCAGTACTTC
CASSQDRTNYEQYF
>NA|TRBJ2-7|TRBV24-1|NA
TGTGCCACCAGTGATGGCTCGGCAGGGACCTCCTACGAGCAGTACTTC
CATSDGSAGTSYEQYF
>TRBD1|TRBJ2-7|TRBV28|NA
TGTGCCAGCAGGCCCCGGGACAGGGCTTACGAGCAGTACTTC
CASRPRDRAYEQYF
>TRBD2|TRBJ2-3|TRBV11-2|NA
TGTGCCAGCAGCTTACAAGTCGGGGGGGCCGCAGATACGCAGTATTTT
CASSLQVGGAADTQYF
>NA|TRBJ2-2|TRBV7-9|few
TGTGCCAGCAGAGACAACGCGAACACCGGGGAGCTGTTTTTT
CASRDNANTGELFF
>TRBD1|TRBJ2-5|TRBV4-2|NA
TGTGCCAGCAGCAAGACAGGGGGGGGTCAAGAGACCCAGTACTTC
CASSKTGGGQETQYF